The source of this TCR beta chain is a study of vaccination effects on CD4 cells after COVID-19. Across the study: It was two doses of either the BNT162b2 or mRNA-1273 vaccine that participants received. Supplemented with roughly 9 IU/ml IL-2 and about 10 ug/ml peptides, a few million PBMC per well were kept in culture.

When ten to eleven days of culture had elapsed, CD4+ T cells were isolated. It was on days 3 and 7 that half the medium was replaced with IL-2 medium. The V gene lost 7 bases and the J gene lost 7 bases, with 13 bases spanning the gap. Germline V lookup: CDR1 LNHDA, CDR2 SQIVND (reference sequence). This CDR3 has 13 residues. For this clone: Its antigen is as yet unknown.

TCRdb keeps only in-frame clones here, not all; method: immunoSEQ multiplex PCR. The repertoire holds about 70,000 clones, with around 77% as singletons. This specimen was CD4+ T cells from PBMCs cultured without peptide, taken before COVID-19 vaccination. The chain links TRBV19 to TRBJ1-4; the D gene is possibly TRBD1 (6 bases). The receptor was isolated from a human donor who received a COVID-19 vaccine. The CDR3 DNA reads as TGTGCCAGTATGCCAGGGGCCGGTGAAAAACTGTTTTTT. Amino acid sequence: CASMPGAGEKLFF.